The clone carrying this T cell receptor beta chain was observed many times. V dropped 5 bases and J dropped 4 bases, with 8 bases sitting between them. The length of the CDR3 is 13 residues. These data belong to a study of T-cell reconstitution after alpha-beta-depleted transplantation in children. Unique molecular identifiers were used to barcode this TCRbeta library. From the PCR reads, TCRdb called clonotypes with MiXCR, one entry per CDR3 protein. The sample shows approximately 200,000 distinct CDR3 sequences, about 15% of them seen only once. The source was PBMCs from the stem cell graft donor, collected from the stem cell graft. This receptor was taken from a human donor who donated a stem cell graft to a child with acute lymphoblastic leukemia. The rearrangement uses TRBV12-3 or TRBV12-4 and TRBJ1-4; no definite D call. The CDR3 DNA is TGTGCCAGCAGTATGGACCATAATGAAAAACTGTTTTTT. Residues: CASSMDHNEKLFF.